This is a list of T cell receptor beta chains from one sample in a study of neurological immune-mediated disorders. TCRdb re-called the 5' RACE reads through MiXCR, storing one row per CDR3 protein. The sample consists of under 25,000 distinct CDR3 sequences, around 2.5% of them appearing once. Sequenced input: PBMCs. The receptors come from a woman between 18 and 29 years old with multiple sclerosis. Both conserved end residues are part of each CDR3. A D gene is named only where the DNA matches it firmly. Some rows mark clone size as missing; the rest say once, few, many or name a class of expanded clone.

CASSLRQYTGELFF,TGTGCCAGCAGCTTGCGGCAGTACACCGGGGAGCTGTTTTTT,TRBJ2-2,TRBV5-5,many,.
CSVVFRDANTGELFF,TGCAGCGTTGTGTTTAGGGACGCGAACACCGGGGAGCTGTTTTTT,TRBJ2-2,TRBV29-1,many,.
CASSEPTGGRFGYTF,TGTGCCAGCAGCGAGCCGACAGGGGGGCGATTCGGCTACACCTTC,TRBJ1-2,TRBV5-6,many,TRBD1
CASSLTTGSKGEQFF,TGTGCCAGCAGCTTAACCACCGGGAGTAAGGGTGAGCAGTTCTTC,TRBJ2-1,TRBV7-3,many,.
CASSFVKREAFF,TGTGCCAGCAGTTTCGTCAAAAGGGAAGCTTTCTTT,TRBJ1-1,TRBV12-3/TRBV12-4,few,.
CASSLGGHSNTEAFF,TGTGCCAGCAGCCTCGGAGGACACTCGAACACTGAAGCTTTCTTT,TRBJ1-1,TRBV3-1,medium-sized,.
CSARIQTSEAFF,TGCAGTGCTAGAATCCAGACTTCTGAAGCTTTCTTT,TRBJ1-1,TRBV20-1,medium-sized,.
CSARDPAGRNYGYTF,TGCAGTGCTAGAGATCCCGCGGGACGGAACTATGGCTACACCTTC,TRBJ1-2,TRBV20-1,many,.
CASSSGRGSGETQYF,TGTGCCAGCAGCTCGGGACGGGGGTCTGGAGAGACCCAGTACTTC,TRBJ2-5,TRBV7-2,many,.
CASSATTGFGSPLNF,TGTGCCAGCAGTGCCACGACAGGGTTCGGCTCACCCCTCAACTTT,TRBJ1-6,TRBV25-1,.,TRBD1
CATSDQVGHTQYF,TGTGCCACCAGTGACCAGGTGGGGCATACGCAGTATTTT,TRBJ2-3,TRBV24-1,many,.
CASSPSSRTEAFF,TGTGCCAGCAGCCCCAGCAGTCGCACTGAAGCTTTCTTT,TRBJ1-1,TRBV9,few,.
CASSPSGGMETQYF,TGCGCCAGCAGTCCTAGCGGGGGGATGGAGACCCAGTACTTC,TRBJ2-5,TRBV5-1,many,TRBD2
CASSLQDQETQYF,TGTGCCAGCAGTTTACAGGACCAAGAGACCCAGTACTTC,TRBJ2-5,TRBV28,many,.
CATSTDGYGYTF,TGTGCCACCAGCACCGACGGATATGGCTACACCTTC,TRBJ1-2,TRBV15,many,.
CASIGQALGQETQYF,TGTGCCAGCATTGGACAGGCTTTAGGGCAAGAGACCCAGTACTTC,TRBJ2-5,TRBV6-5,many,TRBD1
CAITSGGDNEQFF,TGTGCCATCACTAGCGGGGGGGACAATGAGCAGTTCTTC,TRBJ2-1,TRBV10-3,.,TRBD2
CSAPNLLTDGYTF,TGCAGTGCCCCTAACTTATTAACAGATGGCTACACCTTC,TRBJ1-2,TRBV20-1,many,.
CASSTGLDTEAFF,TGTGCCAGCAGCACAGGGTTGGACACTGAAGCTTTCTTT,TRBJ1-1,TRBV11-2,many,.
CASSFRVLGGGHYNEQFF,TGTGCCAGCAGCTTTAGGGTCCTGGGCGGAGGTCACTACAATGAGCAGTTCTTC,TRBJ2-1,TRBV7-2,many,.
CATSRSYRANYGYTF,TGTGCCACCAGCAGATCTTACAGGGCTAACTATGGCTACACCTTC,TRBJ1-2,TRBV15,few,.
CASSARTASGGTQYF,TGTGCCAGCAGCGCCAGGACGGCTAGCGGCGGTACGCAGTATTTT,TRBJ2-3,TRBV9,many,TRBD2
CASSVVGTQYF,TGTGCCAGCAGCGTAGTAGGTACGCAGTATTTT,TRBJ2-3,TRBV9,many,.
CASDVANTEAFF,TGTGCCAGCGACGTGGCAAACACTGAAGCTTTCTTT,TRBJ1-1,TRBV2,many,.
CASSNLAYNSTDTQYF,TGTGCCAGCAGTAACCTAGCGTATAATAGCACAGATACGCAGTATTTT,TRBJ2-3,TRBV27,medium-sized,.
CASTAGTRSYGYTF,TGTGCCAGCACCGCGGGTACCCGAAGCTATGGCTACACCTTC,TRBJ1-2,TRBV7-9,many,.
CSAGAGSGNTIYF,TGCAGTGCAGGGGCGGGGTCTGGAAACACCATATATTTT,TRBJ1-3,TRBV20-1,few,.
CSVGQNTEAFF,TGCAGCGTTGGACAGAACACTGAAGCTTTCTTT,TRBJ1-1,TRBV29-1,many,.
CASSTPGTVSEKLFF,TGTGCCAGCAGCACCCCCGGGACAGTGAGTGAAAAACTGTTTTTT,TRBJ1-4,TRBV28,many,TRBD1
CASSSTSNTEAFF,TGCGCCAGCAGCTCTACCTCGAACACTGAAGCTTTCTTT,TRBJ1-1,TRBV5-1,many,.
CSAGEGQGGAGELFF,TGCAGTGCGGGCGAGGGACAGGGGGGGGCCGGGGAGCTGTTTTTT,TRBJ2-2,TRBV20-1,many,TRBD1
CASSLREGTEAFF,TGTGCCAGCAGCTTAAGGGAGGGAACTGAAGCTTTCTTT,TRBJ1-1,TRBV7-9,many,.
CASSLIGGAGRMSADTQYF,TGTGCCAGCAGCTTAATTGGGGGGGCGGGCCGGATGTCGGCAGATACGCAGTATTTT,TRBJ2-3,TRBV7-3,many,.
CASSRLSTDTQYF,TGTGCCAGCAGCCGACTATCCACAGATACGCAGTATTTT,TRBJ2-3,TRBV3-1,many,.
CASSFPGRGNIQYF,TGTGCCAGCAGCTTCCCAGGGCGGGGAAACATTCAGTACTTC,TRBJ2-4,TRBV7-8,many,.
CASSLGSAGGPSEQFF,TGTGCCAGCAGCTTAGGATCGGCGGGGGGGCCGTCTGAGCAGTTCTTC,TRBJ2-1,TRBV7-8,many,TRBD2
CASSYGAQGMNTEAFF,TGTGCCAGCAGTTACGGGGCACAGGGCATGAACACTGAAGCTTTCTTT,TRBJ1-1,TRBV6-2/TRBV6-3,many,.
CASSFSGDTQYF,TGTGCCAGCAGTTTCTCCGGAGATACGCAGTATTTT,TRBJ2-3,TRBV12-3/TRBV12-4,many,.
CASSLVGRYQYF,TGTGCCAGCAGTTTAGTGGGCAGATATCAGTACTTC,TRBJ2-7,TRBV12-3/TRBV12-4,many,.
CATNGRLNEKLFF,TGTGCCACCAATGGACGGCTCAATGAAAAACTGTTTTTT,TRBJ1-4,TRBV12-3/TRBV12-4,many,.
CATSDGPPWDEQFF,TGTGCCACCAGTGATGGGCCCCCCTGGGATGAGCAGTTCTTC,TRBJ2-1,TRBV24-1,many,.
CSDLRNTEAFF,TGCAGTGACTTACGAAACACTGAAGCTTTCTTT,TRBJ1-1,TRBV20-1,many,.
CASSPASGRAIYTQYF,TGTGCCAGCAGCCCTGCTAGCGGGAGGGCCATATATACGCAGTATTTT,TRBJ2-3,TRBV11-3,many,TRBD2
CASSQRGNYGYTF,TGTGCCAGCAGCCAAAGGGGGAACTATGGCTACACCTTC,TRBJ1-2,TRBV3-1,many,.
CASSVGGAPETQYF,TGTGCCAGCAGCGTAGGGGGCGCCCCGGAGACCCAGTACTTC,TRBJ2-5,TRBV9,many,.
CSARGSSSGSTDTQYF,TGCAGTGCTAGAGGTAGTTCGTCAGGGAGCACAGATACGCAGTATTTT,TRBJ2-3,TRBV20-1,many,.
CATSREGQGEAFF,TGTGCCACCAGCAGAGAGGGACAGGGTGAAGCTTTCTTT,TRBJ1-1,TRBV15,many,TRBD1
CASSSGPSTEAFF,TGTGCCAGCAGTTCCGGGCCCAGCACTGAAGCTTTCTTT,TRBJ1-1,TRBV12-3/TRBV12-4,many,.
CASRDLPDTDTQYF,TGTGCCAGCAGGGATTTACCGGACACAGATACGCAGTATTTT,TRBJ2-3,TRBV12-3/TRBV12-4,many,.
CSAPGLAEFNEQFF,TGCAGTGCCCCCGGACTAGCGGAATTCAATGAGCAGTTCTTC,TRBJ2-1,TRBV20-1,many,TRBD2
CASSSKRGYNEQFF,TGTGCCAGCAGCTCGAAGCGGGGCTACAATGAGCAGTTCTTC,TRBJ2-1,TRBV7-6,many,TRBD2